This is a list of T cell receptor beta chains from one sample in a study of cytomegalovirus exposure and HLA in healthy donors. Libraries were prepared by immunoSEQ multiplex PCR; TCRdb keeps only in-frame clonotypes and omits some of them. The table includes about 160,000 clones, around 74% detected once. Sequencing was performed on PBMCs. Receptor source: a man younger than 35 in good health and CMV-seronegative. CDR3s include the opening cysteine and the closing phenylalanine or tryptophan. The order of the fields is D gene, clone size, CDR3 length, V gene, J gene, CDR3 DNA, CDR3 protein. The D gene is left open where the match is weak. Only part of the rows carry a size: once, few, many, or a class if the clone is expanded.

D: TRBD1
size: .
length: 16
V: TRBV6-5
J: TRBJ1-2
DNA: TGTGCCAGCAGTTACGGGACAGGGCAAAGGAGCTATGGCTACACCTTC
CDR3: CASSYGTGQRSYGYTF

D: TRBD2
size: few
length: 15
V: TRBV9
J: TRBJ2-5
DNA: TGTGCCAGCAGCGTCCTAGCGGGAGAGGTTGGGGTAATACACTTC
CDR3: CASSVLAGEVGVIHF

D: TRBD2
size: .
length: 13
V: TRBV6-1
J: TRBJ2-7
DNA: TGTGCCAGCAGTTTAGCGGGGGGCTACGAGCAGTACTTC
CDR3: CASSLAGGYEQYF

D: TRBD1
size: few
length: 16
V: TRBV5-4
J: TRBJ1-1
DNA: TGTGCCAGCAGCTACCCGACAGGGGGAAGGAACACTGAAGCTTTCTTT
CDR3: CASSYPTGGRNTEAFF

D: TRBD1
size: .
length: 13
V: TRBV27
J: TRBJ1-2
DNA: TGTGCCAGCAGTTATACAGGGGTGGAGGGCTACACCTTC
CDR3: CASSYTGVEGYTF

D: .
size: .
length: 13
V: TRBV7-2
J: TRBJ1-5
DNA: TGTGCCAGCAGCTTCGGAGGCAATCAGCCCCAGCATTTT
CDR3: CASSFGGNQPQHF

D: .
size: .
length: 15
V: TRBV2
J: TRBJ2-5
DNA: TGTGCCAGCAGCCTTCAGGCCCTGGAGGGAGAGACCCAGTACTTC
CDR3: CASSLQALEGETQYF

D: TRBD2
size: .
length: 15
V: TRBV7-6
J: TRBJ2-5
DNA: TGTGCCAGCAGCTTAATGGGACTAGGCTCGGAGACCCAGTACTTC
CDR3: CASSLMGLGSETQYF

D: TRBD1
size: .
length: 12
V: TRBV6-5
J: TRBJ1-1
DNA: TGTGCCAGCAGTCCACAGGGGGCGAGAGCTTTCTTT
CDR3: CASSPQGARAFF

D: TRBD2
size: .
length: 14
V: TRBV28
J: TRBJ2-2
DNA: TGTGCCAGCAGTTTGGCTAGCGGGAGGGGGGAGCTGTTTTTT
CDR3: CASSLASGRGELFF

D: TRBD2
size: .
length: 15
V: TRBV18
J: TRBJ2-7
DNA: TGTGCCAGCTCCCCCCCCAGCGGGGCCCCCTACGAGCAGTACTTC
CDR3: CASSPPSGAPYEQYF

D: .
size: .
length: 13
V: TRBV28
J: TRBJ2-2
DNA: TGTGCCAGCGGTGCGGAGAACACCGGGGAGCTGTTTTTT
CDR3: CASGAENTGELFF

D: TRBD1
size: .
length: 16
V: TRBV10-3
J: TRBJ1-5
DNA: TGTGCCATCAGTGAGTCGGTAGGGACAGGGGATCAGCCCCAGCATTTT
CDR3: CAISESVGTGDQPQHF

D: .
size: .
length: 15
V: TRBV27
J: TRBJ2-1
DNA: TGTGCCAGCAGTCTAACTAGGAGCAACTACAATGAGCAGTTCTTC
CDR3: CASSLTRSNYNEQFF

D: TRBD1
size: .
length: 16
V: TRBV4-3
J: TRBJ2-3
DNA: TGCGCCAGCAGCCCCTCTACAGGGGGGCTCGCAGATACGCAGTATTTT
CDR3: CASSPSTGGLADTQYF

D: TRBD2
size: few
length: 17
V: TRBV28
J: TRBJ2-2
DNA: TGTGCCAGCAGTCCTGGTCTAGCGGGAGGAAGGACCGGGGAGCTGTTTTTT
CDR3: CASSPGLAGGRTGELFF

D: .
size: .
length: 13
V: TRBV28
J: TRBJ2-4
DNA: TGTGCCAGCTCCCCGGGGGTGGAGGACATTCAGTACTTC
CDR3: CASSPGVEDIQYF

D: .
size: .
length: 16
V: TRBV25-1
J: TRBJ1-5
DNA: TGTGCCAGCAGTGATAGCGAGACGGGGGACGTTCAGCCCCAGCATTTT
CDR3: CASSDSETGDVQPQHF

D: TRBD2
size: few
length: 13
V: TRBV28
J: TRBJ2-1
DNA: TGTGCCAGCAGTTTAGGGACTAGCGGTGAGCAGTTCTTC
CDR3: CASSLGTSGEQFF

D: TRBD1
size: .
length: 18
V: TRBV19
J: TRBJ2-7
DNA: TGTGCCAGTAGTATTAGGTTCTCGGGACAGGGGGCGATCTACGAGCAGTACTTC
CDR3: CASSIRFSGQGAIYEQYF